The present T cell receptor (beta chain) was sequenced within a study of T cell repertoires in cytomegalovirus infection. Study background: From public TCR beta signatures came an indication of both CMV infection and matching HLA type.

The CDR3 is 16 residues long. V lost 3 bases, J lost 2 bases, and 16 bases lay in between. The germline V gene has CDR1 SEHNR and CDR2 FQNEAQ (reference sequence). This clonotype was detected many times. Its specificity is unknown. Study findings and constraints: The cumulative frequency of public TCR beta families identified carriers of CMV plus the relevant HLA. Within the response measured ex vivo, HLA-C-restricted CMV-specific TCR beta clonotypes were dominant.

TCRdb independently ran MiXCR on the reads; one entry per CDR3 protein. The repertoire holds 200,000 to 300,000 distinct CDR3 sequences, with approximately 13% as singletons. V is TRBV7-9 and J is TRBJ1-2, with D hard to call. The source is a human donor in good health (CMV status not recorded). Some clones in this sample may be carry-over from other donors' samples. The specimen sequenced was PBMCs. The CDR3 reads CASSLPQSTRNYGYTF. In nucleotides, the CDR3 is TGTGCCAGCAGCTTGCCCCAATCGACAAGGAACTATGGCTACACCTTC.